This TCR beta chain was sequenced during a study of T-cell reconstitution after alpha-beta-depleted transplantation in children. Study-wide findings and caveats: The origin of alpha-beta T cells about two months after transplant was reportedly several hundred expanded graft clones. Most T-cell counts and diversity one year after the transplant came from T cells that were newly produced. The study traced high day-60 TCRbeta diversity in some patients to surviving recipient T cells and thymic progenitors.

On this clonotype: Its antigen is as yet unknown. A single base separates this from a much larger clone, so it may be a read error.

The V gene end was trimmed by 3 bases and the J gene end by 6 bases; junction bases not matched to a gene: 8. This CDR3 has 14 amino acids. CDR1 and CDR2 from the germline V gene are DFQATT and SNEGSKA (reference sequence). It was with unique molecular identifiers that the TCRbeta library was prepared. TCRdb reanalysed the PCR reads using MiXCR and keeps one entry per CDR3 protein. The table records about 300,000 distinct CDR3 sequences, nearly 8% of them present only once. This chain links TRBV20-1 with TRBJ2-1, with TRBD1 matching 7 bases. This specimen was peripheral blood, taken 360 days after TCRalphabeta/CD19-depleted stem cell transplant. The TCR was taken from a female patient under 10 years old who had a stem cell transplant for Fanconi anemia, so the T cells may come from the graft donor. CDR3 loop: CSASRGFWSNEQFF. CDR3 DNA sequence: TGCAGTGCTAGCAGGGGGTTTTGGAGCAATGAGCAGTTCTTC.